A selection of T cell receptor beta chains follows, all from one sample in a study of blood T cells in healthy people across ages. TCRdb re-called the 5' RACE reads with MiXCR, one entry per CDR3 protein. This table holds more than 750,000 distinct CDR3 sequences, approximately 32% found once. The same specimen was also included in a second study, on T cells of mothers and their children.

The sequenced sample consisted of blood. All receptors derive from a woman between 40 and 50 years old in good health. Each CDR3 is given with its conserved first and last residue. A D gene is named only where the DNA matches it firmly. Clone size is shown for a subset of rows, as once, few, many or a class of expanded clone.

J gene	V gene	D gene	clone size	CDR3 DNA	CDR3 protein
TRBJ1-1	TRBV4-1	NA	NA	TGCGCCAGCAGCCAATCCTCGGGGAGGTGGGGCATTGAAGCTTTCTTT	CASSQSSGRWGIEAFF
TRBJ2-5	TRBV15	NA	many	TGTGCCACCAGCAGGGGGGCCGGACAAGAGACCCAGTACTTC	CATSRGAGQETQYF
TRBJ2-3	TRBV20-1	TRBD2	many	TGCAGTGCTAGAGCCTCACTAGCGGGGGGGCCCCTCACAGATACGCAGTATTTT	CSARASLAGGPLTDTQYF
TRBJ2-4	TRBV28	NA	NA	TGTGCCAGCAGTATCCACCCAGACTGGGGGGTATTCGGCAAAAACATTCAGTACTTC	CASSIHPDWGVFGKNIQYF
TRBJ1-1	TRBV5-1	NA	NA	TGCGCCAGCAGGGAGACAGACATGAACACTGAAGCTTTCTTT	CASRETDMNTEAFF
TRBJ1-2	TRBV18	NA	NA	TGTGCCAGCTCACCGTCAGGGGAAATTGGTGGCTACACCTTC	CASSPSGEIGGYTF
TRBJ1-5	TRBV28	NA	NA	TGCGCCAGCAAACGACTCAATCAGCCCCAGCATTTT	CASKRLNQPQHF
TRBJ2-3	TRBV6-2/TRBV6-3	TRBD2	NA	TGTGCCAGCAGTGATCCGGGACTAGATCCGTATTTT	CASSDPGLDPYF
TRBJ2-7	TRBV11-2	NA	many	TGTGCCAGCAGCTTAGCCCCCGGGCAGGGTCGTAGGGACGAGCAGTACTTC	CASSLAPGQGRRDEQYF
TRBJ2-2	TRBV4-3	TRBD1	NA	TGCGCCAGCAGCCAATCCGACAGGGACACCGGGGAGCTGTTTTTT	CASSQSDRDTGELFF
TRBJ1-2	TRBV5-4	NA	few	TGTGCCAGCAGCCTCTGGCAGGGCCCAACCTATGGCTACACCTTC	CASSLWQGPTYGYTF
TRBJ2-1	TRBV21-1	NA	once	TGTGCCAGCAGCCAAGCTAACCCCTACAATGAGCGGTTCTTC	CASSQANPYNERFF
TRBJ1-1	TRBV3-1	NA	NA	TGTGCCAGCAGCCAAGATGGGAAGGCAGGGGAAGCTTTCTTT	CASSQDGKAGEAFF
TRBJ2-7	TRBV2	TRBD1	few	TGTGCCAGCAGTTGGGACAGGGGGTCCCCCGAGCAGTACTTC	CASSWDRGSPEQYF
TRBJ1-5	TRBV9	NA	NA	TGTGCCAGCAGCGTAGGTCTAGGTACCTTCAATCAGCCCCAGCATTTT	CASSVGLGTFNQPQHF
TRBJ2-7	TRBV7-2	TRBD1	many	TGTGCCAGCAGCTTAGAGTTCTCTTCGGGCAGGGGGTACGAGCAGTACTTC	CASSLEFSSGRGYEQYF
TRBJ2-7	TRBV28	NA	few	TGTGCCAGCAGTCGGTGGCGGCCGGGGTCCTACGAGCAGTACTTC	CASSRWRPGSYEQYF
TRBJ2-1	TRBV9	NA	few	TGTGCCAGCAGCGTAGCTTCCCGCCCTGGGGGCAATGAGCAGTTCTTC	CASSVASRPGGNEQFF
TRBJ1-1	TRBV28	NA	many	TGTGCCAGCAGTTCCGGGATCGGGAGGGCTGAAGCTTTCTTT	CASSSGIGRAEAFF
TRBJ2-2	TRBV25-1	TRBD2	NA	TGTGCCAGCAGTGAAGCGGGGGGTACCACCGGGGAGCTGTTTTTT	CASSEAGGTTGELFF
TRBJ2-7	TRBV6-2/TRBV6-3	TRBD1	NA	TGTGCCAGCAGTTGGACAGGCGACCTCTACGAGCAGTACTTC	CASSWTGDLYEQYF
TRBJ2-3	TRBV5-1	TRBD2	many	TGCGCCAGCAGCGGGGGGACTAACCCGGCTACAGATACGCAGTATTTT	CASSGGTNPATDTQYF
TRBJ1-2	TRBV6-2/TRBV6-3	NA	NA	TGTGCCAGCAGTTTCCCACAATCGACGGGCTACACCTTC	CASSFPQSTGYTF
TRBJ2-7	TRBV9	NA	NA	TGTGCCAGCAGCGTAGGAAGCGCATCCTACGAGCAGTACTTC	CASSVGSASYEQYF
TRBJ2-3	TRBV28	TRBD2	few	TGTGCCAGCAGCTGGCTCGGGGGGGGTAACACAGATACGCAGTATTTT	CASSWLGGGNTDTQYF
TRBJ2-7	TRBV7-2	TRBD1	many	TGTGCCAGCAGCTTAAGCTCTGGGACAGGGTGGACCGAGCAGTACTTC	CASSLSSGTGWTEQYF
TRBJ1-1	TRBV7-2	NA	many	TGTGCCAGCAGCTCACAGGGATACACTGAAGCTTTCTTT	CASSSQGYTEAFF
TRBJ2-3	TRBV12-3/TRBV12-4	NA	few	TGTGCCAGCAGTTCCCAGGGACGAAATACGCAGTATTTT	CASSSQGRNTQYF
TRBJ2-7	TRBV29-1	NA	many	TGCAGCGCTCGTCAGGGGAGCCACGAGCAGTACTTC	CSARQGSHEQYF
TRBJ1-1	TRBV28	NA	NA	TGTGCCAGTCAGGGATTGGGCACTGAAGCTTTCTTT	CASQGLGTEAFF
TRBJ2-3	TRBV7-2	NA	NA	TGTGCCAGCAGCTTCATGCAGACGCAGTATTTT	CASSFMQTQYF
TRBJ2-3	TRBV7-2	NA	few	TGTGCCAGCAGCTCCGGGACGATCTTCACAGATACGCAGTATTTT	CASSSGTIFTDTQYF
TRBJ2-3	TRBV5-6	NA	few	TGTGCCAGCTACTCTCAGGGCAGGGCCGGTACAGATACGCAGTATTTT	CASYSQGRAGTDTQYF
TRBJ1-2	TRBV12-3/TRBV12-4	NA	many	TGTGCCAGCAGTTATGCAGGTGGCTACACCTTC	CASSYAGGYTF
TRBJ2-7	TRBV28	TRBD1	NA	TGTGCCAGCAGTTCGGGACAGGGGTATCACGGGCAGTACTTC	CASSSGQGYHGQYF
TRBJ1-1	TRBV7-9	NA	NA	TGTGCCAGCAGCCCTGGACCGGTGAACACTGAAGCTTTCTTT	CASSPGPVNTEAFF
TRBJ2-5	TRBV3-1	TRBD2	NA	TGTGCCAGCAGCCGACGGGGGGGGCGCGGAGAGACCCAGTACTTC	CASSRRGGRGETQYF
TRBJ2-2	TRBV3-1	TRBD1	NA	TGTGCCAGCAGACCGGGACAGGGGGCTTTGAACACCGGGGAGCTGTTTTTT	CASRPGQGALNTGELFF
TRBJ2-7	TRBV20-1	NA	NA	TGCAGTGCTAGAGACGAGGCTAGTTCCTCCTACGAGCAGTACTTC	CSARDEASSSYEQYF
TRBJ2-7	TRBV7-9	NA	few	TGTGCCAGCAGCTTAGGGTCAGGATTAATTGTCGAGCAGTACTTC	CASSLGSGLIVEQYF
TRBJ1-2	TRBV5-1	TRBD1	NA	TGCGCCAGCAGCCCCTCGGACAGGCTCTGTGGCTACACCTTC	CASSPSDRLCGYTF
TRBJ1-4	TRBV6-1	NA	few	TGTGCCAGCAAATGGACTAATGAAAAACTGTTTTTT	CASKWTNEKLFF
TRBJ2-7	TRBV7-8	NA	NA	TGTGCCAGCAGCCCCCCCCTCAGGCTAGCCGGAGTGGGCGAGCAGTACTTC	CASSPPLRLAGVGEQYF
TRBJ2-6	TRBV5-1	TRBD1	many	TGCGCCAGCAGCAGTGACAGGGCCGGGGCCAACGTCCTGACTTTC	CASSSDRAGANVLTF
TRBJ2-5	TRBV7-2	NA	few	TGTGCCAGCAGCTTACCCCCAGAAGAGACCCAGTACTTC	CASSLPPEETQYF
TRBJ2-1	TRBV9	NA	NA	TGTGCCAGCAGCCTTCTCGAGCGGGAGCAGTTCTTC	CASSLLEREQFF
TRBJ2-3	TRBV7-6	NA	many	TGTGCCAGCAGCTCCCGATTTGGGGGGCCTGCACCAGATACGCAGTATTTT	CASSSRFGGPAPDTQYF
TRBJ2-7	TRBV3-1	NA	many	TGTGCCAGCAGCCAAGATCCAAGCTCCTACGAGCAGTACTTC	CASSQDPSSYEQYF
TRBJ2-3	TRBV15	TRBD2	few	TGTGCCACTTCTCAAGGGAGGGGCTCACTCACAGATACGCAGTATTTT	CATSQGRGSLTDTQYF
TRBJ2-3	TRBV18	NA	few	TGTGCCAGCTCACCGGAGCAGACAGATACGCAGTATTTT	CASSPEQTDTQYF
TRBJ1-1	TRBV7-3	NA	few	TGTGCCAGCAGCTTACAGGGGTACGGTGAAGCTTTCTTT	CASSLQGYGEAFF
TRBJ2-7	TRBV29-1	TRBD1	many	TGCAGCGTTGAAGGGACAGGGGCCTACGAGCAGTACTTC	CSVEGTGAYEQYF
TRBJ1-2	TRBV12-3/TRBV12-4	NA	many	TGTGCCAGCAGTTTAGTTCAGAGCAGCTATGGCTACACCTTC	CASSLVQSSYGYTF
TRBJ2-7	TRBV7-2	NA	many	TGTGCCAGCTCCAGGGAGGAATTGCAGTACTTC	CASSREELQYF
TRBJ2-1	TRBV15	TRBD1	few	TGTGCCACCAGCGTATCAAGGGGGCCCCTAGGGACAGGGGCCGATGAGCAGTTCTTC	CATSVSRGPLGTGADEQFF